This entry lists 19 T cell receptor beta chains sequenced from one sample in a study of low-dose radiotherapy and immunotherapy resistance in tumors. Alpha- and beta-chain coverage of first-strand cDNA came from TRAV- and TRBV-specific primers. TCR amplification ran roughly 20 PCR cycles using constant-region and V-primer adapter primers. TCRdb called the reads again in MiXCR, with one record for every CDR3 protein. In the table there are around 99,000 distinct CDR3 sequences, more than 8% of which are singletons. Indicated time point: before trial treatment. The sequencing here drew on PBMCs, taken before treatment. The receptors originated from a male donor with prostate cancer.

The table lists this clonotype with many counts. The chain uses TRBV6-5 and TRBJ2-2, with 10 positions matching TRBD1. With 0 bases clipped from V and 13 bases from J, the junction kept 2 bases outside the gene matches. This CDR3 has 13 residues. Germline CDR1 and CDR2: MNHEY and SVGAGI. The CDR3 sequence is CASSYSTGGRLFF. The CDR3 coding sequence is TGTGCCAGCAGTTACTCGACAGGGGGCAGGCTGTTTTTT.

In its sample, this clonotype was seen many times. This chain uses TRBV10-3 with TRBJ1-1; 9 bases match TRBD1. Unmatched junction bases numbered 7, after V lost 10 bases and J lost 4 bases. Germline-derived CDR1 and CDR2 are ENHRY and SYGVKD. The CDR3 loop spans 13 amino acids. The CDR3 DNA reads TGTGCCACGCGGGACAGGGAGGGCACTGAAGCTTTCTTT. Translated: CATRDREGTEAFF.

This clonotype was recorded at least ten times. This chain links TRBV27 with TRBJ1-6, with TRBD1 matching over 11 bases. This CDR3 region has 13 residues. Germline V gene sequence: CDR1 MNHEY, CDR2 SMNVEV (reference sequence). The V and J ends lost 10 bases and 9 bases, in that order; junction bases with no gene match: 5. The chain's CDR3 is CATTGTGGSPLHF. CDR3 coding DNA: TGTGCCACTACCGGGACAGGGGGTTCACCCCTCCACTTT.

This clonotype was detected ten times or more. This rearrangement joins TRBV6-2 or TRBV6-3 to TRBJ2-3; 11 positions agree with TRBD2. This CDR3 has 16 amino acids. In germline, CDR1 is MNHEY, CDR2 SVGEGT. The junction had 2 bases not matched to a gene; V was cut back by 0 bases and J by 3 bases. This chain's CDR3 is CASSYSLAGGTDTQYF. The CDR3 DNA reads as TGTGCCAGCAGTTACTCCCTAGCGGGAGGAACAGATACGCAGTATTTT.

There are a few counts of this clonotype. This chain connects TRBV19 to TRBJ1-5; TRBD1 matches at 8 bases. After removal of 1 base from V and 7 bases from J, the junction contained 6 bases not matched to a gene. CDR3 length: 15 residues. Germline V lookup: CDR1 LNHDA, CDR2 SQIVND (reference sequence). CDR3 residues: CASSIGAGGRQPQHF. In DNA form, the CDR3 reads TGTGCCAGTAGTATAGGAGCAGGGGGCCGGCAGCCCCAGCATTTT.

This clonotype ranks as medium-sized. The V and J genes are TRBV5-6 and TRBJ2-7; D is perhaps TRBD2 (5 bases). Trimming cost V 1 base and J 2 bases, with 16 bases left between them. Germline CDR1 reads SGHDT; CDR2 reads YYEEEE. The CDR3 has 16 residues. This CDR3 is CASSLYKAAGTYEQYF. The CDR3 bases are TGTGCCAGCAGCTTGTATAAGGCTGCGGGTACCTACGAGCAGTACTTC.

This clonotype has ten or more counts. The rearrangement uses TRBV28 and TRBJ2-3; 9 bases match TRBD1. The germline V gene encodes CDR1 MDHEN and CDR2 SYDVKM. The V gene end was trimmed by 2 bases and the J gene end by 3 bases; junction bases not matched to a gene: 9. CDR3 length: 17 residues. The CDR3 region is CASSLHTTGGGTDTQYF. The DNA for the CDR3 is TGTGCCAGCAGTTTACACACAACAGGGGGCGGTACAGATACGCAGTATTTT.

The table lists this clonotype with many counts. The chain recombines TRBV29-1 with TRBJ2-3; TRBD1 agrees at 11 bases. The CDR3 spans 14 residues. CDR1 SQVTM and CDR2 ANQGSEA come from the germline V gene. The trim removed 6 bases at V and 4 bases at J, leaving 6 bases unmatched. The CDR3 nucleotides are TGCAGCGTGGCTCCGGGACAGGGGGCAGATACGCAGTATTTT. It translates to CSVAPGQGADTQYF.

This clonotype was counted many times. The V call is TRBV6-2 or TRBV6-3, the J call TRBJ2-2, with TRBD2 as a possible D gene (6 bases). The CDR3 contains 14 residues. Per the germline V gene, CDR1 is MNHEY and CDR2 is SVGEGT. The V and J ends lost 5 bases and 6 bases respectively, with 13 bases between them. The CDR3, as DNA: TGTGCCAGCAGTGCCTCACTAGCATCCGGGGAGCTGTTTTTT. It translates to CASSASLASGELFF.

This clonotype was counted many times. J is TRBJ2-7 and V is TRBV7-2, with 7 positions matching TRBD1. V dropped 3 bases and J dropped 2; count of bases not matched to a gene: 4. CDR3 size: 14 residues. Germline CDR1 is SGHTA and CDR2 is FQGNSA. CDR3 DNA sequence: TGTGCCAGCAGCTTCGGACAGGCGGCCTACGAGCAGTACTTC. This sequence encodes CASSFGQAAYEQYF.

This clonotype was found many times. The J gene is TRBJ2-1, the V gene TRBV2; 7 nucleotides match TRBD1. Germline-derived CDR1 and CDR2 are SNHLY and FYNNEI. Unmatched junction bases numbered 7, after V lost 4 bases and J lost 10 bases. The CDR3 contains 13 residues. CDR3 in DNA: TGTGCCAGCAGTGTACAGGGACAGCGGGAGCAGTTCTTC. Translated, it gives CASSVQGQREQFF.

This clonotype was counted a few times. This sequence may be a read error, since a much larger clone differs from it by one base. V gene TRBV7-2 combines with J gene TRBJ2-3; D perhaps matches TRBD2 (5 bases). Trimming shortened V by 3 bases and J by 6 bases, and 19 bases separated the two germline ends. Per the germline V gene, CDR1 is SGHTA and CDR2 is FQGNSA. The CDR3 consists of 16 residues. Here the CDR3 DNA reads TGTGCCAGCAGCTTTCCAGCGGCTAGCACAACGGATACGCAGTATTTT. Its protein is CASSFPAASTTDTQYF.

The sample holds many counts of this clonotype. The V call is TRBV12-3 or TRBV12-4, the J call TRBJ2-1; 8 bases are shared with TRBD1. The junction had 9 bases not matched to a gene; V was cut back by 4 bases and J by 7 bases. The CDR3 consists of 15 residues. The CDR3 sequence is CASSSGRTGSNEQFF. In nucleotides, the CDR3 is TGTGCCAGCAGTTCTGGTCGGACAGGGAGTAATGAGCAGTTCTTC.

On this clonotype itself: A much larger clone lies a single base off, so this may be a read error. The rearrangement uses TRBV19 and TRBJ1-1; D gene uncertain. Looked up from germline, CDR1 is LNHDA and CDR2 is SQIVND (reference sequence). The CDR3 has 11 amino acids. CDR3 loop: CGSSPGAEAFF. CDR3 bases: TGTGGCAGTAGTCCCGGGGCTGAAGCTTTCTTT.

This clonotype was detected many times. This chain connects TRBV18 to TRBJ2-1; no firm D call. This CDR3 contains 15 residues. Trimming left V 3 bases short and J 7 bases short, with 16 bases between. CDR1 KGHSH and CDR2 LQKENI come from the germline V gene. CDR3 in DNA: TGTGCCAGCTCACCGGCCGTGGGGTCTGGAAATGAGCAGTTCTTC. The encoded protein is CASSPAVGSGNEQFF.

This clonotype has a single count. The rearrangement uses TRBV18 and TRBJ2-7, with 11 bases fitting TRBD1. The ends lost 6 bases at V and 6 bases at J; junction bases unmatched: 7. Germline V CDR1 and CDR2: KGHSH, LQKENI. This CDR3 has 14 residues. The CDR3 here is CASSPGTGGGEQYF. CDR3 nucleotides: TGTGCCAGCTCCCCCGGGACAGGGGGTGGCGAGCAGTACTTC.

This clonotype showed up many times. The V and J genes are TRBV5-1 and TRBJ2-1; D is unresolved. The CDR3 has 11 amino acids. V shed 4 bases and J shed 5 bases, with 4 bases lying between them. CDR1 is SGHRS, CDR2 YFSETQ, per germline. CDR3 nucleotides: TGCGCCAGCAGCCATGACAATGAGCAGTTCTTC. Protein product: CASSHDNEQFF.

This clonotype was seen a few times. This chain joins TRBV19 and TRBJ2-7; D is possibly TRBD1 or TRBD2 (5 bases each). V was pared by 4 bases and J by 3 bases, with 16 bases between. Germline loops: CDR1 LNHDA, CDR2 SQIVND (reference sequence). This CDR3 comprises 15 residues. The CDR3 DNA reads TGTGCCAGTAGTACAGGCCGGGACCGGCTCTACGAGCAGTACTTC. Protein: CASSTGRDRLYEQYF.

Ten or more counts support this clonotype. CDR3 nucleotides: TGCGCCAGCAGTGAGGACAGGGGGCTTTCCGCTGAAGCTTTCTTT. Translation: CASSEDRGLSAEAFF. The chain recombines TRBV10-2 with TRBJ1-1, with 10 bases that match TRBD1. This CDR3 has 15 residues. Trimming removed 2 bases from V and 6 bases from J; junction bases left unmatched: 6. CDR1 is WSHSY, CDR2 SAAADI, per germline.